Listed below are T cell receptor beta chains from one sample, sequenced in a study of blood T cell repertoires in COVID-19. TCRdb's table, derived via immunoSEQ multiplex PCR, lists solely in-frame clones and lacks some. The table records hundreds of thousands of clones, about 88% of them present only once. Material: peripheral blood. Every receptor here comes from a man between 70 and 80 years old with acute or convalescent COVID-19. Each CDR3 is given with its conserved first and last residue. The order of the fields is D gene, V gene, J gene, CDR3 length, CDR3 protein. The D gene is left open where the match is weak.

>TRBD1|TRBV5-4|TRBJ1-6|14
CASIHRDRGSPLHF
>.|TRBV12-3/TRBV12-4|TRBJ1-1|13
CASSLDGGTEAFF
>TRBD1|TRBV5-6|TRBJ1-3|15
CASSYRQGTGNTIYF
>.|TRBV21-1|TRBJ2-1|13
CAIVGGPYNEQFF
>.|TRBV4-2|TRBJ2-5|14
CASSQSPHGETQYF
>TRBD1|TRBV5-4|TRBJ2-7|16
CASSTTSGQGAWEQYF
>TRBD2|TRBV6-2/TRBV6-3|TRBJ2-7|15
CASSTLTSGSYEQYF
>.|TRBV7-2|TRBJ1-2|13
CASSLGQDYGYTF
>.|TRBV7-9|TRBJ1-1|15
CASSLVGVSNTEAFF
>TRBD2|TRBV4-3|TRBJ2-7|16
CASSQDSGESSYEQYF
>.|TRBV6-5|TRBJ1-1|13
CASSTVRGTEAFF
>.|TRBV18|TRBJ2-1|14
CASSPPLPNNEQFF
>TRBD1|TRBV24-1|TRBJ1-5|16
CATSDSGTGVNQPQHF
>.|TRBV28|TRBJ1-5|15
CASSLARNSNQPQHF
>TRBD1|TRBV7-3|TRBJ1-1|14
CASSFVGRGTEAFF
>TRBD1|TRBV12-3/TRBV12-4|TRBJ1-1|13
CASSWTGGTEAFF
>TRBD2|TRBV6-1|TRBJ2-1|14
CASSYRGGPGEQFF
>.|TRBV18|TRBJ1-1|16
CASSPPRGASNTEAFF
>.|TRBV3-1/TRBV3-2|TRBJ2-7|12
CASSHGLEGQYF
>.|TRBV6-5|TRBJ1-2|14
CASRDTARGDGYTF
>.|TRBV3-1/TRBV3-2|TRBJ2-2|16
CASSQGFSPNTGELFF
>TRBD1|TRBV28|TRBJ2-1|14
CASSPTGARDEQFF
>.|TRBV19|TRBJ2-1|14
CASAAERQNHEQFF
>TRBD2|TRBV19|TRBJ2-1|14
CASTSGGSYNEQFF
>.|TRBV27|TRBJ2-6|18
CASSFFVGVSSGANVLTF
>TRBD1|TRBV10-3|TRBJ2-7|15
CAISGTTGAPYEQYF
>TRBD1|TRBV2|TRBJ2-1|13
CASTRGRPGEQFF
>.|TRBV5-8|TRBJ1-5|13
CASSLAHNQPQHF
>.|TRBV7-8|TRBJ1-1|14
CASSFIQGGTEAFF
>TRBD1|TRBV6-5|TRBJ1-2|16
CASSYSSWTGGHGYTF
>TRBD1|TRBV6-5|TRBJ2-7|13
CASRTDRGYEQYF
>.|TRBV19|TRBJ1-1|16
CASSIGRRLLNTEAFF
>TRBD1|TRBV28|TRBJ2-4|14
CASTPGDRGNIQYF
>TRBD1|TRBV7-2|TRBJ1-1|15
CASSFGDRVGTEAFF
>.|TRBV7-9|TRBJ2-7|12
CASSLGQTKQYF
>TRBD2|TRBV11-2|TRBJ2-3|18
CASSLYSGSGGRTDTQYF
>.|TRBV5-6|TRBJ2-3|16
CASSLHDRSLTDTQYF
>TRBD1|TRBV28|TRBJ1-1|16
CASSFPGQGANTEAFF
>TRBD2|TRBV7-8|TRBJ2-1|15
CASSLGWASGNEQFF
>.|TRBV9|TRBJ1-4|14
CASSDRSMNEKLFF
>TRBD1|TRBV6-2/TRBV6-3|TRBJ1-1|14
CASSYQGAVTEAFF
>TRBD1|TRBV7-6|TRBJ1-3|15
CASSPSKGQRNTIYF
>TRBD2|TRBV14|TRBJ2-1|16
CASSRLAGVRYNEQFF
>TRBD1|TRBV6-5|TRBJ1-4|14
CASSRDRGDEKLFF
>.|TRBV9|TRBJ1-2|14
CASSVLSGNYGYTF
>TRBD1|TRBV28|TRBJ1-1|14
CASRLFTGVTEAFF
>TRBD2|TRBV13|TRBJ2-5|15
CASSLRLAGAETQYF
>TRBD1|TRBV4-2|TRBJ2-1|15
CASSPGTGKNDEQFF
>TRBD1|TRBV19|TRBJ1-5|16
CASSHWTGNSNQPQHF
>TRBD1|TRBV19|TRBJ2-1|15
CASSLGTGGYNEQFF
>TRBD2|TRBV28|TRBJ2-7|13
CASSIPSGYEQYF